Listed here are 11 T cell receptor beta chains from one sample, sequenced in a study of beta chain features in type 1 diabetes. Expressed TCRB transcripts were sequenced after all isolated RNA was converted to cDNA. The assay was immunoSEQ multiplex PCR, and TCRdb's table has in-frame clones only and misses some. The sample yields under 400,000 clones, over 10% seen once. Sequencing was carried out using naive CD4+ T cells from blood. The origin of the receptors is a man younger than 35 in good health.

To note about this clone: The same CDR3 arises from other DNA sequences in this sample as well. The gene calls are TRBV27 and TRBJ1-5, with TRBD1 matching over 8 bases. The V gene's germline CDR1 is MNHEY and CDR2 SMNVEV (reference sequence). The CDR3 loop spans 15 amino acids. J lost 3 bases, V lost 4 bases, and 5 bases had no gene match. Here the CDR3 DNA reads TGTGCCAGCAGTTCGCCGGACAGGGTCAATCAGCCCCAGCATTTT. This translates into CASSSPDRVNQPQHF.

This clone was seen a few times. The V gene is TRBV4-3, the J gene TRBJ2-3, with 7 nucleotides matching TRBD2. V gave up 3 bases and J gave up 8 bases; unmatched junction bases: 14. The V gene's germline CDR1 is LGHNA and CDR2 YSLEER. The length of the CDR3 is 16 residues. DNA of the CDR3: TGCGCCAGCAGCCAGGGGGGGGTCCCTCCTTCGGGTACGCAGTATTTT. Encoded protein: CASSQGGVPPSGTQYF.

The chain links TRBV21-1 to TRBJ2-7; TRBD2 was called by the table and not checked on the DNA. TRBV21-1 is labeled a pseudogene. This CDR3 comprises 15 residues. CDR3 region: CASSKSGGAGHEQYF. CDR3 in DNA: TGTGCCAGCAGCAAATCGGGGGGAGCGGGCCACGAGCAGTACTTC.

The V and J genes are TRBV4-3 and TRBJ1-2, with D unresolved. Trimming cost V 0 bases and J 4 bases, with 15 bases left between them. Germline V CDR1 and CDR2: LGHNA, YSLEER. CDR3 size: 16 residues. The CDR3 loop is CASSQDRSRITYGYTF. DNA for the CDR3: TGCGCCAGCAGCCAAGATCGCTCCAGGATTACCTATGGCTACACCTTC.

This chain uses TRBV4-2 with TRBJ2-2; D perhaps matches TRBD2 (5 bases). The CDR3 is made up of 13 amino acids. Between the trimmed V and J ends, which lost 5 bases and 4 bases, there was a span of 8 bases. Germline V gene sequence: CDR1 LGHNA, CDR2 YNFKEQ. CDR3 residues: CASSDGSTGELFF. The CDR3 region has the DNA TGTGCCAGCAGCGATGGGAGCACCGGGGAGCTGTTTTTT.

The chain uses TRBV19 and TRBJ2-1; TRBD1 aligns across 10 bases. V lost 4 bases and J lost 6; bases outside the gene matches: 6. The germline gives CDR1 LNHDA, CDR2 SQIVND (reference sequence). The CDR3 covers 15 residues. CDR3 bases: TGTGCCAGTAGTACCTGGACAGGGGGAGGCAATGAGCAGTTCTTC. It is translated as CASSTWTGGGNEQFF.

V usage is TRBV6-1 and J usage is TRBJ2-7, with D tentatively TRBD2 (5 bases). V was shortened by 6 bases and J by 0 bases, with 15 bases between the two germline ends. CDR1 MNHNS and CDR2 SASEGT come from the germline V gene. The CDR3 length is 15 residues. The CDR3 here is CASRRGPEASYEQYF. In DNA, the CDR3 is TGTGCCAGCAGGAGAGGACCGGAGGCCTCCTACGAGCAGTACTTC.

V and J are TRBV5-1 and TRBJ1-2; 7 bases agree with TRBD1. This CDR3 has 13 residues. V lost 1 base, J lost 6 bases, and 3 bases stayed unmatched. Germline CDR1 SGHRS, CDR2 YFSETQ. The CDR3 DNA reads as TGCGCCAGCAGCTTGACAGGGGAGGATGGCTACACCTTC. Translating it yields CASSLTGEDGYTF.

This clone was seen only a few times. The chain carries TRBV18 and TRBJ1-4; weak D call: TRBD1 (6 bases). The length of the CDR3 is 15 residues. The germline V gene has CDR1 KGHSH and CDR2 LQKENI. V was pared by 6 bases and J by 2 bases, with 13 bases between. The CDR3 reads CASSPRQATNEKLFF. For the CDR3, the DNA is TGTGCCAGCTCGCCCCGACAGGCCACTAATGAAAAACTGTTTTTT.

This clone came up a few times. The chain combines TRBV21-1 with TRBJ1-2; the table gives TRBD1 as D, unverified against the DNA. TRBV21-1 has pseudogene status. The CDR3 is 14 residues long. The CDR3 coding sequence is TGTGCCAGCACCAAAGGGCGGGACAGGACTGGCTACACCTTC. This codes for CASTKGRDRTGYTF.

V is TRBV4-3 and J is TRBJ1-2; tentatively, D is TRBD1 (6 bases). The CDR3 spans 15 residues. Trimming took off 6 bases at V and 0 bases at J, with 14 bases between the two ends. The germline CDR1 and CDR2 sequences are LGHNA and YSLEER. CDR3 protein: CASRETGTANYGYTF. The CDR3 DNA sequence: TGCGCCAGCAGAGAAACAGGGACCGCTAACTATGGCTACACCTTC.